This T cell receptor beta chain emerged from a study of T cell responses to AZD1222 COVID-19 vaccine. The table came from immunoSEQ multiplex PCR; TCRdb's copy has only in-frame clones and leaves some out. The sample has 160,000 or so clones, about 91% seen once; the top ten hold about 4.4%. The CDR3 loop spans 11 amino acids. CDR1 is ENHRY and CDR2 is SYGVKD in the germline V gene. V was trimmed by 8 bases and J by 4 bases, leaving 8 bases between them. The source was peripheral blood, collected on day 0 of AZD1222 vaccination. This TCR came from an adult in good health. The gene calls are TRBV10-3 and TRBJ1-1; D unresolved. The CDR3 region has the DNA TGTGCCATCGGCAGTAGCACTGAAGCTTTCTTT. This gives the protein CAIGSSTEAFF.